What follows is one TCR beta chain and its context. The data were taken from a study of blood T cell repertoires in COVID-19. For the study at large: The study drew acute and convalescent COVID-19 samples from the United States, Italy and Spain. From T cells, B-cell-depleted T cells, or PBMCs came the material, which was cDNA or gDNA.

Per the study methods: Amplification from reference gene primers served as the basis for estimated nucleated cell counts. Sequencing was performed with immunoSEQ multiplex PCR; in TCRdb, only in-frame clones are kept and a portion is missing. D and trimming were read from the DNA, whereas the V and J calls and clone size are those reported in that table. The sample has roughly 90,000 clones, 85% seen once. The CDR3 spans 13 residues. Germline V lookup: CDR1 LNHDA, CDR2 SQIVND (reference sequence). Trimming took 6 bases from V and 2 from J, leaving 8 bases between them. The sequenced sample consisted of peripheral blood. The genes are TRBV19 and TRBJ1-3; D call uncertain. The clonotype comes from a man at least 80 years old with acute or convalescent COVID-19. The CDR3 is CASSPGPGNTIYF. The DNA for the CDR3 is TGTGCCAGTAGCCCTGGCCCTGGAAACACCATATATTTT.